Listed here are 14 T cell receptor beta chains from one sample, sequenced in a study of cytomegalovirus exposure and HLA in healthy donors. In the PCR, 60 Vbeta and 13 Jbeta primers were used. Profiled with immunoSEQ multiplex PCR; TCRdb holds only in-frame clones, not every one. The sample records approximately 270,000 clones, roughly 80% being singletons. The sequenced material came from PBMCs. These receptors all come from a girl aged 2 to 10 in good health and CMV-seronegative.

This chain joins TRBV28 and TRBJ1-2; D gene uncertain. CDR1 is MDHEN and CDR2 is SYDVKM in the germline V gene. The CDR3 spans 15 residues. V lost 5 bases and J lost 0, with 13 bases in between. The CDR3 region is CASSPGRAANYGYTF. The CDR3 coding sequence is TGTGCCAGCAGTCCCGGGAGGGCCGCTAACTATGGCTACACCTTC.

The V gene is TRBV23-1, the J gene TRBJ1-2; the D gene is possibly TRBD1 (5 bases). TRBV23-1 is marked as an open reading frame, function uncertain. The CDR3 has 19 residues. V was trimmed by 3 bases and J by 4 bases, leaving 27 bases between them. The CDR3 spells CASSHPRGLTDGTRYGYTF. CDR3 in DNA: TGCGCCAGCAGTCATCCCCGCGGCTTAACGGACGGGACTCGCTATGGCTACACCTTC.

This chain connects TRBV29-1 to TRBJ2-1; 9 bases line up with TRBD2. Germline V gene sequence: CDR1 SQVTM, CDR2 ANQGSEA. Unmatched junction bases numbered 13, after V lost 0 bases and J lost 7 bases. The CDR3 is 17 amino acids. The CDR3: CSVEDRSGGRAGNEQFF. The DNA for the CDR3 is TGCAGCGTTGAAGATAGGTCTGGCGGGAGGGCCGGGAATGAGCAGTTCTTC.

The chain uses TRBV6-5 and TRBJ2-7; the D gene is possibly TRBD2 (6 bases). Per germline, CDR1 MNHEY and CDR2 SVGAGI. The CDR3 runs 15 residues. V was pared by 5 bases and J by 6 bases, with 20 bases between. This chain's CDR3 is CASSRGLGLRREQYF. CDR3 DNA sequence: TGTGCCAGCAGTCGGGGGTTGGGGCTTAGGCGCGAGCAGTACTTC.

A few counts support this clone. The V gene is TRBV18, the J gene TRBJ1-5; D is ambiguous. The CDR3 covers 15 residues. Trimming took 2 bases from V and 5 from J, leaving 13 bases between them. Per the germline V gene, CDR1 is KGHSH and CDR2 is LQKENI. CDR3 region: CASSPAGFWDQPQHF. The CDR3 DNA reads TGTGCCAGCTCACCAGCAGGATTCTGGGATCAGCCCCAGCATTTT.

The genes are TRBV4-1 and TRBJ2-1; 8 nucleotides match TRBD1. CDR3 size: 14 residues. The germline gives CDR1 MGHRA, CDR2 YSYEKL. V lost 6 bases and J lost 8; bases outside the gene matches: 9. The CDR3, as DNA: TGCGCCAGCAGGTACCGGCAGGGGGCACATGAGCAGTTCTTC. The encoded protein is CASRYRQGAHEQFF.

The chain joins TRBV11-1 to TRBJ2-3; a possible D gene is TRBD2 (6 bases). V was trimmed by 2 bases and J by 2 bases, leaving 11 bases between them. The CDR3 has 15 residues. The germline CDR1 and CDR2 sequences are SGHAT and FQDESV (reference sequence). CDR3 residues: CASSLRTSLTDTQYF. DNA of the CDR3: TGTGCCAGCAGCTTACGAACTAGCCTCACAGATACGCAGTATTTT. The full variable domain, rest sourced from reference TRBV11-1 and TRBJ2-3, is EAEVAQSPRYKITEKSQAVAFWCDPISGHATLYWYRQILGQGPELLVQFQDESVVDDSQLPKDRFSAERLKGVDSTLKIQPAELGDSAMYLCASSLRTSLTDTQYFGPGTRLTVL.

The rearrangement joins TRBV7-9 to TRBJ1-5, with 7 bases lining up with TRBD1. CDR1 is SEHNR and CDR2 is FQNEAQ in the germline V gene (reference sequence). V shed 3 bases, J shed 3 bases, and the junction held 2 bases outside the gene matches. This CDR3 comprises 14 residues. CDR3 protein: CASSFDRANQPQHF. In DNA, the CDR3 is TGTGCCAGCAGCTTTGACAGGGCCAATCAGCCCCAGCATTTT. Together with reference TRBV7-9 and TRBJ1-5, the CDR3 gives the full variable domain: DTGVSQNPRHKITKRGQNVTFRCDPISEHNRLYWYRQTLGQGPEFLTYFQNEAQLEKSRLLSDRFSAERPKGSFSTLEIQRTEQGDSAMYLCASSFDRANQPQHFGDGTRLSIL.

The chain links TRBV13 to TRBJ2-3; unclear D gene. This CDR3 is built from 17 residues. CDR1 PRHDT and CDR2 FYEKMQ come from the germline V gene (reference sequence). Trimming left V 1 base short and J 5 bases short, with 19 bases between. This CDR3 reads CASSLDPQAIRVDTQYF. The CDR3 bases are TGTGCCAGCAGCTTAGACCCTCAGGCAATCCGCGTAGATACGCAGTATTTT.

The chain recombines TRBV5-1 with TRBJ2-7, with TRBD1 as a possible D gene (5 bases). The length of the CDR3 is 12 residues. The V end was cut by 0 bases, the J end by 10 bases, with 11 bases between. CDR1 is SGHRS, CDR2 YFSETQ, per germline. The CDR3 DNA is TGCGCCAGCAGCTTGGGCCCAGGGAACCAGTACTTC. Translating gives CASSLGPGNQYF.

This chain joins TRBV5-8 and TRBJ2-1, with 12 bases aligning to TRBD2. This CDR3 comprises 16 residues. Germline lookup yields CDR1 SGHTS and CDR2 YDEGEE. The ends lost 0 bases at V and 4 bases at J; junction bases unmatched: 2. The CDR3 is CASSLGGLAGYNEQFF. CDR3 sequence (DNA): TGTGCCAGCAGCTTGGGAGGACTAGCGGGGTACAATGAGCAGTTCTTC.

Here the CDR3 DNA reads TGTGCCATCAGTGAGTTCGTAGGGGCGAGTAACACTGAAGCTTTCTTT. Translation: CAISEFVGASNTEAFF. This chain uses TRBV10-3 with TRBJ1-1; TRBD1 might be the D (5 bases). Germline CDR1 ENHRY, CDR2 SYGVKD. The length of the CDR3 is 16 residues. Deletions cut 1 base from V and 2 bases from J, with 14 bases between.

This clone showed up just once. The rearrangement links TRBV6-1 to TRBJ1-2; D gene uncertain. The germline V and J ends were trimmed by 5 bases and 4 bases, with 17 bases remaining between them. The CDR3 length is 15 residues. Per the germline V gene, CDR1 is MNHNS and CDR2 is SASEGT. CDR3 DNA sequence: TGTGCCAGCAGTCCCCCAGTGAGACTCATCTATGGCTACACCTTC. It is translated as CASSPPVRLIYGYTF.

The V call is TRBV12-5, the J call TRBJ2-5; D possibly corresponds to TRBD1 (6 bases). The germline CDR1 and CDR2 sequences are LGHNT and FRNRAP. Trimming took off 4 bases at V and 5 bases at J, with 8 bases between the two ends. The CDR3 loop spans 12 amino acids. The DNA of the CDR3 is TGTGCTAGTGGTTGGGGGCAGGAGACCCAGTACTTC. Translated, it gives CASGWGQETQYF.